One TCR beta chain is described in this entry. Its specificity is unknown. V lost 5 bases and J lost 4, with 17 bases in between. The CDR3 consists of 14 residues. Looked up from germline, CDR1 is DFQATT and CDR2 is SNEGSKA (reference sequence). The entry originates in a study of vaccination and CD4 T cells after COVID-19. Overall study context: Post-COVID draws followed diagnosis by a median around 95 days (range 35 to 161).

Treatment of the sample: approximately 9-day PBMC culture with coronavirus spike peptide pools or control peptides (ViraFEST assay). An Oncomine TCR Beta short-read assay was used to sequence the DNA from cultured CD4+ T cells. Using its own MiXCR run on the PCR reads, TCRdb lists one record per CDR3 protein. The table has 15,000 to 20,000 distinct CDR3 sequences, roughly 76% seen once. This rearrangement joins TRBV20-1 to TRBJ1-2, with D tentatively TRBD1 (6 bases). This TCR came from a human donor who had recovered from COVID-19. The source material was CD4+ T cells from blood, cultured in vitro. The CDR3 loop reads CSAGGGARIYGYTF. In DNA, the CDR3 is TGCAGTGCTGGAGGGGGGGCGCGGATCTATGGCTACACCTTC.